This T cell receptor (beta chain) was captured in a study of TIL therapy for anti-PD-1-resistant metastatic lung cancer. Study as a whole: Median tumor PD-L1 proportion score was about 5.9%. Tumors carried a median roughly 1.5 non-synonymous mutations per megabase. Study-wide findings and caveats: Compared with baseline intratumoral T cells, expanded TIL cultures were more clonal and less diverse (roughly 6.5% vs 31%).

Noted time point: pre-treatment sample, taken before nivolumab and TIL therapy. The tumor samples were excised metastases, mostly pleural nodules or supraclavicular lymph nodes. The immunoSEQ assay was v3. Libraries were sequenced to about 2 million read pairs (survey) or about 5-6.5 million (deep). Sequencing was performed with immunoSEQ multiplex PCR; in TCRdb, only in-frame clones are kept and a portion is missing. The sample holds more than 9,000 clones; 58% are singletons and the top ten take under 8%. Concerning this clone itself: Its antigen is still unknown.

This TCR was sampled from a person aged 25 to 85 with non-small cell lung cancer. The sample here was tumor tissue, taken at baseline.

The CDR3 DNA follows: TGTGCCAGTAGTATGACCCAAGACTACAATGAGCAGTTCTTC. Translated: CASSMTQDYNEQFF. The genes are TRBV19 and TRBJ2-1; no clear D gene. Trimming cost V 3 bases and J 3 bases, with 9 bases left between them. The length of the CDR3 is 14 residues. Germline-derived CDR1 and CDR2 are LNHDA and SQIVND (reference sequence).